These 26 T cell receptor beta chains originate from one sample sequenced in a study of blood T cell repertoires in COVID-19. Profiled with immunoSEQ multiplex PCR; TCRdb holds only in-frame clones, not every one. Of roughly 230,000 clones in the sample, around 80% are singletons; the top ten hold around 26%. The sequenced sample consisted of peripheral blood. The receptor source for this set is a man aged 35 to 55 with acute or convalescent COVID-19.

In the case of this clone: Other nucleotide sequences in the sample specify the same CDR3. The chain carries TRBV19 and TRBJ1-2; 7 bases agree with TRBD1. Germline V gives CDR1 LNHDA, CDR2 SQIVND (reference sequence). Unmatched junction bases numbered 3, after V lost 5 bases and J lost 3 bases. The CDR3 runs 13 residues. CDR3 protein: CASSLDRDYGYTF. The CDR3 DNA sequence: TGTGCCAGTAGTCTCGACAGGGACTATGGCTACACCTTC.

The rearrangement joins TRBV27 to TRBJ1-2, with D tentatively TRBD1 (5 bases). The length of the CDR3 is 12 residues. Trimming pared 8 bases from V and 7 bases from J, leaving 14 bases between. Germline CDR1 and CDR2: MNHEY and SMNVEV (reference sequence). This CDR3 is CASGPGVGGYTF. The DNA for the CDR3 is TGTGCCAGCGGCCCGGGGGTGGGTGGCTACACCTTC.

The CDR3 sequence is CASSSTRGDTQYF. Here the CDR3 DNA reads TGTGCCAGCAGCTCCACCCGGGGAGATACGCAGTATTTT. J is TRBJ2-3 and V is TRBV7-3; D is perhaps TRBD2 (5 bases). The V gene lost 4 bases and the J gene lost 5 bases, with 10 bases spanning the gap. This CDR3 spans 13 amino acids. Looked up from germline, CDR1 is SGHTA and CDR2 is FQGTGA.

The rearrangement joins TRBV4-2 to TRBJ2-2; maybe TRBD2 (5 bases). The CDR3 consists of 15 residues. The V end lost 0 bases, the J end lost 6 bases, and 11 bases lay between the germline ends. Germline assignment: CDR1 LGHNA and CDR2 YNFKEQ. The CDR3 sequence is CASSQDSNGAGELFF. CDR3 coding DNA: TGTGCCAGCAGCCAAGATTCTAACGGGGCCGGGGAGCTGTTTTTT.

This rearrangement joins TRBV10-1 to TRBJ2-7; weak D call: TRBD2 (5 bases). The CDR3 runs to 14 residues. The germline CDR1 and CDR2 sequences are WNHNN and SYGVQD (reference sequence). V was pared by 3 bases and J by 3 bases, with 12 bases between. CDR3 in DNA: TGCGCCAGCAGTGATCCGAGACTAAACTACGAGCAGTACTTC. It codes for CASSDPRLNYEQYF.

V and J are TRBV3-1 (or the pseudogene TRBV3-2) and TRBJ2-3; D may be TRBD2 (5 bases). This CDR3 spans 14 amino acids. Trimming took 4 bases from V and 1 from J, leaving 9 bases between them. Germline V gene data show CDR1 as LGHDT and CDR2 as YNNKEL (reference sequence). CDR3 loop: CASSRISGTDTQYF. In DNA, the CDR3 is TGTGCCAGCAGCCGTATTAGCGGCACAGATACGCAGTATTTT.

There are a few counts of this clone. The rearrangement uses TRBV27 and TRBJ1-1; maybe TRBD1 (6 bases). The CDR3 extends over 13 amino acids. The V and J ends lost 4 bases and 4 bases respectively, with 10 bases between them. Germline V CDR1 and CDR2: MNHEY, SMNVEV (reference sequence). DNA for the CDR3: TGTGCCAGCAGTTCAACAGGGACCACTGAAGCTTTCTTT. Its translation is CASSSTGTTEAFF.

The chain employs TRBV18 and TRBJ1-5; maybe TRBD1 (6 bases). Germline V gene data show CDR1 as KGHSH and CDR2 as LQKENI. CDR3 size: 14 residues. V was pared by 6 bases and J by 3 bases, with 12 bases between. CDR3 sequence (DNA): TGTGCCAGCTCCCAACAGGGCTCCAATCAGCCCCAGCATTTT. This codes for CASSQQGSNQPQHF.

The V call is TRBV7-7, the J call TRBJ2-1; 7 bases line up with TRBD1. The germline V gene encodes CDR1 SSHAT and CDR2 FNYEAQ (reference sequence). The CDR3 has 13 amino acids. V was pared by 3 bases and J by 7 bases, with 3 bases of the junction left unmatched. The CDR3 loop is CASSFNRGNEQFF. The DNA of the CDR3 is TGTGCCAGCAGCTTCAACAGGGGAAATGAGCAGTTCTTC.

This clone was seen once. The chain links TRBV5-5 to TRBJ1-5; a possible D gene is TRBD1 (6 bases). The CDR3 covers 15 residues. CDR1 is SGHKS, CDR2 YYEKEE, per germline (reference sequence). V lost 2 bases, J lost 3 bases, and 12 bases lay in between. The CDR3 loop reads CASSFRGQFNQPQHF. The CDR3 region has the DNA TGTGCCAGCAGCTTTCGAGGACAGTTCAATCAGCCCCAGCATTTT. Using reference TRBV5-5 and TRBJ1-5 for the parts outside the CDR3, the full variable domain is DAGVTQSPTHLIKTRGQQVTLRCSPISGHKSVSWYQQVLGQGPQFIFQYYEKEERGRGNFPDRFSARQFPNYSSELNVNALLLGDSALYLCASSFRGQFNQPQHFGDGTRLSIL.

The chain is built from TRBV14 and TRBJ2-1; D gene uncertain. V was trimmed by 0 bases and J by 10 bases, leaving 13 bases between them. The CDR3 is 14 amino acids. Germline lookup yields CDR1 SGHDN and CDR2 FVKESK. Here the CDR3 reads CASSQDWAYEEQFF. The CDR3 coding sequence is TGTGCCAGCAGCCAAGATTGGGCGTATGAGGAGCAGTTCTTC.

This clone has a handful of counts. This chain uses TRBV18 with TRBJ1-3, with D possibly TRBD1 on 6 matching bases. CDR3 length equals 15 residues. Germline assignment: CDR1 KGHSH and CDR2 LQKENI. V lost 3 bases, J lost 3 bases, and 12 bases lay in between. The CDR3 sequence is CASSPDRWGGNTIYF. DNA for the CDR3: TGTGCCAGCTCACCGGACAGATGGGGTGGAAACACCATATATTTT.

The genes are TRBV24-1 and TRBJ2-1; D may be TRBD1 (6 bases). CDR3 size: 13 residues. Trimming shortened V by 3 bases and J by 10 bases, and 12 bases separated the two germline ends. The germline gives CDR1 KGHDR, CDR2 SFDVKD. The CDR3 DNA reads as TGTGCCACCAGTGATCCCAACAGGGACGAGCAGTTCTTC. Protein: CATSDPNRDEQFF.

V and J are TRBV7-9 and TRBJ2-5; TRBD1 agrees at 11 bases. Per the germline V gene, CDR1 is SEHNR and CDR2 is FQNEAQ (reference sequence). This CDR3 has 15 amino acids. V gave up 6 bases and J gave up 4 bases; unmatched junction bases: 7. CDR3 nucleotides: TGTGCCAGCAGTGACGGACAGGGGGCGCGAGAGACCCAGTACTTC. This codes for CASSDGQGARETQYF.

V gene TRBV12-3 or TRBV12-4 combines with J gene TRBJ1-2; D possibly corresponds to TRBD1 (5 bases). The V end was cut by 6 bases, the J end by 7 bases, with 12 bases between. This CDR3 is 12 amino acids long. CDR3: CASSPRGFGYTF. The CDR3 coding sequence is TGTGCCAGCAGCCCCCGGGGGTTTGGCTACACCTTC.

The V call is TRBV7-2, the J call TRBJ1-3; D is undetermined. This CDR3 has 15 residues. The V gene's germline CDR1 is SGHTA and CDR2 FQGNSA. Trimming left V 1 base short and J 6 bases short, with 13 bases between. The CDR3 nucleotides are TGTGCCAGCAGCTTAGAATCCACGGTGAAAAACACCATATATTTT. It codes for CASSLESTVKNTIYF. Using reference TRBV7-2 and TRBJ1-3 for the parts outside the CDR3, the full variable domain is GAGVSQSPSNKVTEKGKDVELRCDPISGHTALYWYRQSLGQGLEFLIYFQGNSAPDKSGLPSDRFSAERTGGSVSTLTIQRTQQEDSAVYLCASSLESTVKNTIYFGEGSWLTVV.

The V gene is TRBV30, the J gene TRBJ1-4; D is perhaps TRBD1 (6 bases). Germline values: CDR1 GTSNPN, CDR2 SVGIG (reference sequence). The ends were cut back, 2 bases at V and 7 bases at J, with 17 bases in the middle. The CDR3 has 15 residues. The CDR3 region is CAWSTPGARGEKLFF. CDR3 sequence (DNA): TGTGCCTGGAGTACCCCAGGGGCGAGGGGTGAAAAACTGTTTTTT.

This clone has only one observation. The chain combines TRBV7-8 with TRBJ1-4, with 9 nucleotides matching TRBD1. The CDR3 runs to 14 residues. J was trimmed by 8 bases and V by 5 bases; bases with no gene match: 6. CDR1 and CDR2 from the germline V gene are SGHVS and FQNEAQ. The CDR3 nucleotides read TGTGCCAGCAGCGCCTGGACAGGGGAAGAAAAACTGTTTTTT. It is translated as CASSAWTGEEKLFF.

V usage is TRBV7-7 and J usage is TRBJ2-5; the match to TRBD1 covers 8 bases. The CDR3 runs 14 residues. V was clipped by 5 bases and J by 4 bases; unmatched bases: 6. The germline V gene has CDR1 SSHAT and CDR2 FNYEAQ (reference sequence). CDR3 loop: CASSQDRVSETQYF. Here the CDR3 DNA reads TGTGCCAGCAGCCAGGACAGGGTTTCAGAGACCCAGTACTTC.

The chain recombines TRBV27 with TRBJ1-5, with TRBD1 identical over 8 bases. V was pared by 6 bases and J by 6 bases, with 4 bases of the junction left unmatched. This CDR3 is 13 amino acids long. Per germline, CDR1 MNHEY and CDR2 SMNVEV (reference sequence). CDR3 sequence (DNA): TGTGCCAGCAGACAGACAGGGGTTCAGCCCCAGCATTTT. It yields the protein CASRQTGVQPQHF.

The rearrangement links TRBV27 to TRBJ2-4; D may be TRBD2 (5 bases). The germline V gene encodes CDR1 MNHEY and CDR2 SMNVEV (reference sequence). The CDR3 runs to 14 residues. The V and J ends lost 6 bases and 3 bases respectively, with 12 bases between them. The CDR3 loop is CASRETGSKNIQYF. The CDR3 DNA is TGTGCCAGCAGGGAGACTGGGAGCAAAAACATTCAGTACTTC.

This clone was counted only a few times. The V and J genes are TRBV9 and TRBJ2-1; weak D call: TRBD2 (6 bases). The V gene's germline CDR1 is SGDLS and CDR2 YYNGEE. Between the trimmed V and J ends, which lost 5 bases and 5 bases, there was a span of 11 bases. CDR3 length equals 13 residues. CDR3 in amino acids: CASSGGDHNEQFF. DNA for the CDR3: TGTGCCAGCAGTGGAGGGGACCACAATGAGCAGTTCTTC.

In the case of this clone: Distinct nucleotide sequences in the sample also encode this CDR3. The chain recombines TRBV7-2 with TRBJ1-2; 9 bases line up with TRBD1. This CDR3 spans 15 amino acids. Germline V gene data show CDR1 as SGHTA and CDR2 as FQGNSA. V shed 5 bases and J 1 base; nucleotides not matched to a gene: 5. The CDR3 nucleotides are TGTGCCAGCAGCCCGAGGACAGGGGATAACTATGGCTACACCTTC. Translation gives CASSPRTGDNYGYTF.

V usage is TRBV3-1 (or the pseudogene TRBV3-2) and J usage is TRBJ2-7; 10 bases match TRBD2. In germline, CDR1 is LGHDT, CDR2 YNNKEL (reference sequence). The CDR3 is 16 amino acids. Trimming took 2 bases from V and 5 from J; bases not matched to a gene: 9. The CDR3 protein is CASSQPYGSGRDEQYF. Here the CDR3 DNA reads TGTGCCAGCAGCCAACCTTACGGCAGCGGGAGGGACGAGCAGTACTTC.

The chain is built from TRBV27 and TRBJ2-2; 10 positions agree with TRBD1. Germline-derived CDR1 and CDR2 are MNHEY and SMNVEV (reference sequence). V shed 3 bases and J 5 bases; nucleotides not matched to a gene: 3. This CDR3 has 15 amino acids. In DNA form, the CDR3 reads TGTGCCAGCAGTTTCGGACAGGGGGAGACCGGGGAGCTGTTTTTT. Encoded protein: CASSFGQGETGELFF.

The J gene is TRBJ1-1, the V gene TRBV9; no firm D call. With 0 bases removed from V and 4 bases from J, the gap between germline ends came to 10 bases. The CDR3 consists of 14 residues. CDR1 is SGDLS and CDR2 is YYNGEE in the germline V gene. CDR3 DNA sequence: TGTGCCAGCAGCGTAGGACCGGGGAGCACTGAAGCTTTCTTT. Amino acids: CASSVGPGSTEAFF.